Sequencing of this T cell receptor (beta chain) was carried out in a study of shared clonotypes between healthy human individuals. The germline V gene encodes CDR1 MNHEY and CDR2 SVGAGI. CDR3 size: 14 residues. V shed 5 bases, J shed 3 bases, and the junction held 3 bases outside the gene matches. The healthy adult donors were HIV-negative and reported no recent acute infections or vaccinations. Evenly divided among several immunoSEQ plates was the genomic DNA of each subset. Data came from immunoSEQ multiplex PCR; TCRdb stores just in-frame clones and leaves some out. The repertoire holds some 1.4 million clones, 96% seen once, with approximately 1.2% in the top ten.

The chain uses TRBV6-5 and TRBJ1-5; 8 nucleotides align to TRBD1. This clonotype was sampled from a man in his thirties or forties in good health. The sample consisted of naive CD4+ T cells sorted from blood. The subset is: CD45RA+ positively selected. CDR3 nucleotide sequence: TGTGCCAGCAGTCCACAGGGGGACAATCAGCCCCAGCATTTT. Amino acid sequence: CASSPQGDNQPQHF.